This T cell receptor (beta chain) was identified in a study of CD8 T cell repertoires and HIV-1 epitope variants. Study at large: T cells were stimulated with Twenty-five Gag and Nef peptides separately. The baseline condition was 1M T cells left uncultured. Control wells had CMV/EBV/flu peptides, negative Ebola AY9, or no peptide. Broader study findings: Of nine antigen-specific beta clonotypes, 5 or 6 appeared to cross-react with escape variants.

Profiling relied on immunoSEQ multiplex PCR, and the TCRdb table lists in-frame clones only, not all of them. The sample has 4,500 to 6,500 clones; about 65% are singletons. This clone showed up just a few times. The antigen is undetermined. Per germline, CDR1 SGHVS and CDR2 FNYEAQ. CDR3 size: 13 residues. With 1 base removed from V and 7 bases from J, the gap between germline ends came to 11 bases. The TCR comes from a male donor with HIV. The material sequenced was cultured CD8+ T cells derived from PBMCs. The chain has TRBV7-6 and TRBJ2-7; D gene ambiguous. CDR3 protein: CASSLDGLGEQYF. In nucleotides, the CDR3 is TGTGCCAGCAGCTTAGACGGGTTGGGGGAGCAGTACTTC.